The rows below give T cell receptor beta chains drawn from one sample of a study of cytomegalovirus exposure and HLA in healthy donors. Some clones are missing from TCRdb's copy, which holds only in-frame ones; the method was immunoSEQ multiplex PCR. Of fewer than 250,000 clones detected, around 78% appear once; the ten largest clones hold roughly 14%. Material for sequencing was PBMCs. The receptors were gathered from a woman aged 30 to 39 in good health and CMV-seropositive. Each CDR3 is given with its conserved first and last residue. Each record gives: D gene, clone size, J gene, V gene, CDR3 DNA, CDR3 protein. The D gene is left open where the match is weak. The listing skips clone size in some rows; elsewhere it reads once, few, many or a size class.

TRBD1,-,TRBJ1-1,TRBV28,TGTGCCAGCAGCGCTCCCGGGACAGAGAACACTGAAGCTTTCTTT,CASSAPGTENTEAFF
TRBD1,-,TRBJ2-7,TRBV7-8,TGTGCCAGCAGCTTATTGGGGACAGGGGAAGCGGAGCAGTACTTC,CASSLLGTGEAEQYF
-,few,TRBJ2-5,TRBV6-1,TGTGCCAGCAGCTTGACTGGACAGCTTCAAGAGACCCAGTACTTC,CASSLTGQLQETQYF
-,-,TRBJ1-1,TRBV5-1,TGCGCCAGCAGCTCGAAGGGGGGGCAGGGCACTGAAGCTTTCTTT,CASSSKGGQGTEAFF
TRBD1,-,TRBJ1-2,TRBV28,TGTGCCAGCAGTCGTACAGGGGGCCCGGACTATGGCTACACCTTC,CASSRTGGPDYGYTF
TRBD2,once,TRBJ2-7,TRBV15,TGTGCCACCAGCAGAGATGCGGCTAGCGGCAGAGGGGTCAGCTACGAGCAGTACTTC,CATSRDAASGRGVSYEQYF
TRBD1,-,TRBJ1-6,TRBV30,TGTGCCTGGGATACGGACAGGGGAGGTTCACCCCTCCACTTT,CAWDTDRGGSPLHF
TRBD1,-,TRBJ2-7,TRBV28,TGTGCCAGCAGTGCCCCCAGGGACAGAGACTACGAGCAGTACTTC,CASSAPRDRDYEQYF
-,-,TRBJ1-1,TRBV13,TGTGCCAGCAGCCGTTTCGCAGGAGGCATTATGAACACTGAAGCTTTCTTT,CASSRFAGGIMNTEAFF
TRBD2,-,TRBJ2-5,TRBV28,TGTGCCAGCAGTCAAGCCGGGACTAGCGGGGTCCGCAGAAGAGAGACCCAGTACTTC,CASSQAGTSGVRRRETQYF
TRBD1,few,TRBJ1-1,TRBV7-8,TGTGCCAGCAGCTTAGCGGGACAGGGGGCCCACACTGAAGCTTTCTTT,CASSLAGQGAHTEAFF
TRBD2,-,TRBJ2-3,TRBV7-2,TGTGCCAGCAGCTTAGCCGCATTAGCGGGGGGGATCGATACGCAGTATTTT,CASSLAALAGGIDTQYF
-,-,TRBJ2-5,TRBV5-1,TGCGCCAGCAGCCTCCGGGACAATAAAGAGACCCAGTACTTC,CASSLRDNKETQYF
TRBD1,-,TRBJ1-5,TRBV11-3,TGTGCCAGCAGCTTAGTCCACTTCCCCCGGGACAGGGATCGCAATCAGCCCCAGCATTTT,CASSLVHFPRDRDRNQPQHF
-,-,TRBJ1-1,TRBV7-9,TGTTCCAGCAGCTTGTCTAGGGAAGCTTTCTTT,CSSSLSREAFF
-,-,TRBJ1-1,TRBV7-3,TGTGCCAGCAGCCCCTCGACAGGCCAGGCGACTGAAGCTTTCTTT,CASSPSTGQATEAFF
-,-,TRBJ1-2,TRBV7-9,TGTGCCAGCAGCTTAGCGCTTGGGCTCGGCTACACCTTC,CASSLALGLGYTF
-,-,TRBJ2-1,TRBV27,TGTGCCAGCAGTTTCTACGGAGGGGAGCAGTTCTTC,CASSFYGGEQFF
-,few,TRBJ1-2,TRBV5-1,TGCGCCAGCAGCTTAACCGACAGCTATGGCTACACCTTC,CASSLTDSYGYTF
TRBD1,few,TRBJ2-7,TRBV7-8,TGTGCCAGCAGCCTCCTCCGACAGGGGACCCTCCTTGAGCAGTACTTC,CASSLLRQGTLLEQYF
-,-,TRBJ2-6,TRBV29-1,TGCAGCGTTGGGGGAGCTGGGGCCAACGTCCTGACTTTC,CSVGGAGANVLTF
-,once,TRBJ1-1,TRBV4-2,TGTGCCAGCAGCCAAGATATCTCTGAAGCTTTCTTT,CASSQDISEAFF
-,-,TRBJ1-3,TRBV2,TGTGCCAGCAGTGTAAATACAGGTGCTGGAAACACCATATATTTT,CASSVNTGAGNTIYF
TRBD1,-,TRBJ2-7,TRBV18,TGTGCCAGCTCACCCCCCGGGACAGACCTCTACGAGCAGTACTTC,CASSPPGTDLYEQYF
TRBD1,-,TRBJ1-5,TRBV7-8,TGTGCCAGCAGCCGTCTCGACAGGGCCAATCAGCCCCAGCATTTT,CASSRLDRANQPQHF
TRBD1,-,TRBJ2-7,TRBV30,TGTGCCTGGAGTGTACGTAACAGGGGGTACGAGCAGTACTTC,CAWSVRNRGYEQYF
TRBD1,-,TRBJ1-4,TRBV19,TGTGCCAGTAGCTCGACAGGGTATGAAAAACTGTTTTTT,CASSSTGYEKLFF
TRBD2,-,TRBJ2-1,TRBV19,TGTGCCAGTAGTATGGGACTAGCATTTTCCTCCTACAATGAGCAGTTCTTC,CASSMGLAFSSYNEQFF
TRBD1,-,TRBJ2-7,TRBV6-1,TGTGCCAGCAGTGAAATTAGGACAGGCCTCGACTACGAGCAGTACTTC,CASSEIRTGLDYEQYF
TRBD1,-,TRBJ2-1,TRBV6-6,TGTGCCAGCAACAAAGGACAGGCAGGCGAGCAGTTCTTC,CASNKGQAGEQFF
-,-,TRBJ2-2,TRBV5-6,TGTGCCAGCAGCTTGGTGGCTTTTAACACCGGGGAGCTGTTTTTT,CASSLVAFNTGELFF
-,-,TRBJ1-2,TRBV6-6,TGTGCCAGCAGTTACGGGGGCAGGGCTAACTATGGCTACACCTTC,CASSYGGRANYGYTF
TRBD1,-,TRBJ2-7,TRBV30,TGTGCCTGGAGCAAGGGACAGAGCTCCTACGAGCAGTACTTC,CAWSKGQSSYEQYF
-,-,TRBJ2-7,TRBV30,TGTGCCTGGAGTGTACATAACTCCTACGAGCAGTACTTC,CAWSVHNSYEQYF
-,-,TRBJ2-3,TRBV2,TGTGCCTCGGTACAGCAAGAGTCTAGCACAGATACGCAGTATTTT,CASVQQESSTDTQYF
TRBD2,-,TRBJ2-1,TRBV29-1,TGCAGCGTTGAAGGAGCGGGAGTGTTAAATTCCTACAATGAGCAGTTCTTC,CSVEGAGVLNSYNEQFF
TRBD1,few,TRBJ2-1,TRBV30,TGTGCCTGGAGCACAGGGGGCGTATATGTTGATGAGCAGTTCTTC,CAWSTGGVYVDEQFF
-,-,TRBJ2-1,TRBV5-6,TGTGCCAGCAGCTTGGACCCTAGAAGCTACAATGAGCAGTTCTTC,CASSLDPRSYNEQFF
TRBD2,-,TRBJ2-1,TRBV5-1,TGCGCCAGCAGCTTGTGGCCTAGCGGGGCGGGGGATCGTGCCCGCTCCTACAATGAGCAGTTCTTC,CASSLWPSGAGDRARSYNEQFF
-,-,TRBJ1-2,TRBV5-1,TGCGCCAGCAGCTTGGAGGGGCAGGAGTATGGCTACACCTTC,CASSLEGQEYGYTF
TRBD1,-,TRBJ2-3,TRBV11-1,TGTGCCAGCAGCTTAGACAGGGGCGCGGCAGATACGCAGTATTTT,CASSLDRGAADTQYF
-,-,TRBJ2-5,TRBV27,TGTGCCAGCAGGCCTGACAGGATTCAAGAGACCCAGTACTTC,CASRPDRIQETQYF
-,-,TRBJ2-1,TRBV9,TGTGCCAGCAGCGGATCGATAGGGGACTTAAAGTACAATGAGCAGTTCTTC,CASSGSIGDLKYNEQFF
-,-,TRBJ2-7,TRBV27,TGTGCCAGCAGCCCTCTCCTGGGGCTTCCAGGGGTGGGCGAGCAGTACTTC,CASSPLLGLPGVGEQYF
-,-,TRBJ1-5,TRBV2,TGTGCCAGCAGTGAGGAGGGTAATCAGCCCCAGCATTTT,CASSEEGNQPQHF
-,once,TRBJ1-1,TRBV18,TGTGCCAGCTCACCACTCCCTCGCGAGGGCGCAAGGGTGACTGAAGCTTTCTTT,CASSPLPREGARVTEAFF
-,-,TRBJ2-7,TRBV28,TGTGCCAGCAGTGAGGCGGAGTACGAGCAGTACTTC,CASSEAEYEQYF
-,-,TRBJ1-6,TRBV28,TGTGCCAGCAGGGGGACTGAGAGCTCCTATAATTCACCCCTCCACTTT,CASRGTESSYNSPLHF
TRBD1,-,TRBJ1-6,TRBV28,TGTGCCAGCAGGACCGGGACAGGGGTTGAAGGTTTAGCACCCCTCCACTTT,CASRTGTGVEGLAPLHF
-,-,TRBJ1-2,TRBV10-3,TGTGCCATCAGCAAGCCAGGGGCTAACTATGGCTACACCTTC,CAISKPGANYGYTF
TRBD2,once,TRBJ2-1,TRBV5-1,TGCGCCAGCAGCTTGGTGCGGGGGGGCCTCCACAATGAGCAGTTCTTC,CASSLVRGGLHNEQFF
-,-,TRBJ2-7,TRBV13,TGTGCCAGCAGCTTAGGCCCCTCCGAGCAGTACTTC,CASSLGPSEQYF
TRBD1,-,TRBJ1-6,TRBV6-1,TGTGCCAGCAGTGAAGTAGGGAACAGGGGGCGGTCCAGTCATTCACCCCTCCACTTT,CASSEVGNRGRSSHSPLHF
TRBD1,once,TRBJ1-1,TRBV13,TGTGCCAGCAGCTTATCCAGGGGGGTTGAAAACACTGAAGCTTTCTTT,CASSLSRGVENTEAFF
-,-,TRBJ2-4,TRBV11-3,TGTGCCAGCAGCCTTAGCGGAGGGACCAAAAACATTCAGTACTTC,CASSLSGGTKNIQYF
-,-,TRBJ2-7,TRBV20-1,TGCAGTGCTACAATAATCTACGAGCAGTACTTC,CSATIIYEQYF
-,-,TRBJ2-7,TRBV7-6,TGTGCCAGCAGCTTCAAAGAACAGGGCGAGCAGTACTTC,CASSFKEQGEQYF
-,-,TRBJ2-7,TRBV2,TGTGCCAGCAGCGAAACCTACGAGCAGTACTTC,CASSETYEQYF
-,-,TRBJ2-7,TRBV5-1,TGCGCCAGCAGGCAGGGACTGGGCTCCTACGAGCAGTACTTC,CASRQGLGSYEQYF
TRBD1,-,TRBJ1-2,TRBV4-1,TGCGCCAGCAGCCCTAAAGGGACAGCGAACTATGGCTACACCTTC,CASSPKGTANYGYTF